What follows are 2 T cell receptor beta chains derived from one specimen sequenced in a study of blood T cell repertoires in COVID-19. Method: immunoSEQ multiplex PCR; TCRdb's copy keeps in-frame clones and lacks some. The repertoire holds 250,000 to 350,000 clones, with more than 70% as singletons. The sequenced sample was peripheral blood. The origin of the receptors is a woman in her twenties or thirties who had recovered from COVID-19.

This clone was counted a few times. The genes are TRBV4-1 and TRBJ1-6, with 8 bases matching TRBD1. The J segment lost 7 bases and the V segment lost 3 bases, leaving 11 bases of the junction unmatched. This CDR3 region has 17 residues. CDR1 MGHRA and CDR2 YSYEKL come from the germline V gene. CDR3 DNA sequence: TGCGCCAGCAGCCAGGACATCAGGGGACAGGAAAATTCACCCCTCCACTTT. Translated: CASSQDIRGQENSPLHF.

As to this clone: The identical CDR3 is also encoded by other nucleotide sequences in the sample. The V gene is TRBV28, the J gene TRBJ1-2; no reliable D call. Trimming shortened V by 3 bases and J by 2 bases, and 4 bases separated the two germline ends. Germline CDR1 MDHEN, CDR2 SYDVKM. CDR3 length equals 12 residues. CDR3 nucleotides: TGTGCCAGCAGTTTCCTGAACTATGGCTACACCTTC. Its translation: CASSFLNYGYTF.